These 28 T cell receptor beta chains were all obtained from the same sample, sequenced in a study of control samples from healthy donors and cancer patients. Assay: immunoSEQ multiplex PCR; the TCRdb copy retains only in-frame clones and omits some. Altogether more than 60,000 clones are present, almost 90% being singletons, with the ten largest covering around 5.9%. Source material: PBMCs. Receptors were obtained from a man aged 60-69 years with colorectal cancer.

The V call is TRBV9, the J call TRBJ1-2; 11 bases map to TRBD1. Germline V gene lookup returns CDR1 SGDLS and CDR2 YYNGEE. The CDR3 consists of 13 residues. With 7 bases clipped from V and 4 bases from J, the junction kept 3 bases outside the gene matches. CDR3 coding DNA: TGTGCCAGCCGGGGACAGGGGGTCTATGGCTACACCTTC. This codes for CASRGQGVYGYTF.

The V and J genes are TRBV4-1 and TRBJ2-3; 10 bases fit TRBD2. The trim removed 4 bases at V and 1 base at J, leaving 5 bases unmatched. CDR1 is MGHRA and CDR2 is YSYEKL in the germline V gene. The CDR3 has 16 amino acids. The CDR3 region has the DNA TGCGCCAGCAGCCCTCCCGGGACTAGCGGCACAGATACGCAGTATTTT. Residues: CASSPPGTSGTDTQYF.

The chain joins TRBV29-1 to TRBJ1-3; the D is unclear. This CDR3 is built from 12 residues. V was clipped by 4 bases and J by 4 bases, with 8 bases between them. CDR1 is SQVTM, CDR2 ANQGSEA, per germline. In DNA, the CDR3 is TGCAGCGTTGGGGGTTCGGGAAACACCATATATTTT. Its translation: CSVGGSGNTIYF. The full variable domain, with the rest looked up from reference TRBV29-1 and TRBJ1-3, is SAVISQKPSRDICQRGTSLTIQCQVDSQVTMMFWYRQQPGQSLTLIATANQGSEATYESGFVIDKFPISRPNLTFSTLTVSNMSPEDSSIYLCSVGGSGNTIYFGEGSWLTVV.

A few counts support this clone. The chain couples TRBV12-3 or TRBV12-4 to TRBJ1-5; D not certain. The CDR3 is 13 residues long. Trimming took off 6 bases at V and 0 bases at J, with 6 bases between the two ends. The CDR3 DNA follows: TGTGCCAGCAGGGAACATAGCAATCAGCCCCAGCATTTT. Its protein product is CASREHSNQPQHF.

This chain joins TRBV20-1 and TRBJ2-7; D not certain. The V gene's germline CDR1 is DFQATT and CDR2 SNEGSKA (reference sequence). The length of the CDR3 is 11 residues. Trimming left V 7 bases short and J 3 bases short, with 10 bases between. In nucleotides, the CDR3 is TGCAGTGTTCTGGACGGCTACGAGCAGTACTTC. Translation gives CSVLDGYEQYF.

J is TRBJ1-1 and V is TRBV4-1; D ambiguous. The CDR3 covers 14 residues. V lost 0 bases and J lost 10, with 15 bases in between. Germline CDR1 is MGHRA and CDR2 is YSYEKL. CDR3: CASSQDRARPAAFF. CDR3 in DNA: TGCGCCAGCAGCCAAGATCGGGCACGCCCCGCAGCTTTCTTT.

As concerns this clone: This specimen includes other DNA sequences encoding the same CDR3. The chain links TRBV10-3 to TRBJ2-7; the match to TRBD2 covers 9 bases. The CDR3 runs to 14 residues. Germline CDR1 ENHRY, CDR2 SYGVKD. The V segment lost 8 bases and the J segment 5 bases; nucleotides outside the gene matches: 10. CDR3 amino acids: CAIGGRGGLNEQYF. The DNA for the CDR3 is TGTGCCATCGGGGGGCGGGGGGGCCTGAACGAGCAGTACTTC.

The J gene is TRBJ2-7, the V gene TRBV20-1; D possibly corresponds to TRBD1 (5 bases). The V gene lost 3 bases and the J gene lost 2 bases, with 5 bases spanning the gap. Germline V lookup: CDR1 DFQATT, CDR2 SNEGSKA (reference sequence). This CDR3 comprises 11 residues. CDR3 nucleotide sequence: TGCAGTGCTAGCAGGGCCTACGAGCAGTACTTC. This translates into CSASRAYEQYF.

The chain recombines TRBV11-2 with TRBJ2-2; TRBD1 might be the D (6 bases). Trimming left V 5 bases short and J 1 base short, with 8 bases between. Looked up from germline, CDR1 is SGHAT and CDR2 is FQNNGV. CDR3 length: 14 residues. The CDR3 DNA sequence: TGTGCCAGCAGCCCGACAGGGAACACCGGGGAGCTGTTTTTT. Its protein product is CASSPTGNTGELFF.

This clone was observed a handful of times. J is TRBJ1-5 and V is TRBV19, with 7 bases aligning to TRBD1. Germline V gene data show CDR1 as LNHDA and CDR2 as SQIVND (reference sequence). This CDR3 is 14 amino acids long. With 6 bases clipped from V and 6 bases from J, the junction kept 8 bases outside the gene matches. The CDR3 reads CASSADRAGQPQHF. The DNA for the CDR3 is TGTGCCAGTAGCGCAGACAGGGCTGGTCAGCCCCAGCATTTT.

The V call is TRBV5-6, the J call TRBJ2-1, with D possibly being TRBD2 (6 bases). The CDR3 consists of 16 residues. Germline V gene data show CDR1 as SGHDT and CDR2 as YYEEEE. V was trimmed by 1 base and J by 0 bases, leaving 11 bases between them. For the CDR3, the DNA is TGTGCCAGCAGCTTGCTAGCGCCGAGCTCCTACAATGAGCAGTTCTTC. This sequence encodes CASSLLAPSSYNEQFF.

The chain carries TRBV2 and TRBJ2-7; D is unresolved. The CDR3 spans 11 residues. The germline V and J ends were trimmed by 8 bases and 6 bases, with 11 bases remaining between them. Germline V lookup: CDR1 SNHLY, CDR2 FYNNEI. The chain's CDR3 is CASGEVAEQYF. DNA for the CDR3: TGTGCCAGCGGGGAAGTGGCCGAGCAGTACTTC. The whole variable domain, filled in from reference TRBV2 and TRBJ2-7, reads EPEVTQTPSHQVTQMGQEVILRCVPISNHLYFYWYRQILGQKVEFLVSFYNNEISEKSEIFDDQFSVERPDGSNFTLKIRSTKLEDSAMYFCASGEVAEQYFGPGTRLTVT.

The chain links TRBV18 to TRBJ2-1, with D possibly matching TRBD1 (6 bases). CDR1 and CDR2 from the germline V gene are KGHSH and LQKENI. V dropped 6 bases and J dropped 4 bases, with 16 bases sitting between them. The CDR3 is 15 residues long. CDR3 DNA: TGTGCCAGCTCCGAAAACCAGGGGAATTACAATGAGCAGTTCTTC. Amino acid sequence: CASSENQGNYNEQFF.

This clone appeared a single time. This sequence joins TRBV20-1 and TRBJ2-7; D remains unclear. Trimming left V 5 bases short and J 2 bases short, with 7 bases between. The CDR3 has 11 amino acids. From germline, CDR1 is DFQATT and CDR2 SNEGSKA (reference sequence). CDR3 residues: CSALGAYEQYF. In DNA, the CDR3 is TGCAGTGCTCTCGGAGCCTACGAGCAGTACTTC.

V usage is TRBV18 and J usage is TRBJ2-7, with 9 bases that match TRBD1. With 2 bases clipped from V and 5 bases from J, the junction kept 7 bases outside the gene matches. The CDR3 length is 15 residues. CDR1 and CDR2 from the germline V gene are KGHSH and LQKENI. This chain's CDR3 is CASSPRGDRDDEQYF. CDR3 in DNA: TGTGCCAGCTCACCAAGGGGGGACAGGGATGACGAGCAGTACTTC.

The chain couples TRBV5-6 to TRBJ2-7; 8 nucleotides line up with TRBD1. V was pared by 2 bases and J by 2 bases, with 6 bases of the junction left unmatched. The CDR3 has 15 amino acids. Germline V CDR1 and CDR2: SGHDT, YYEEEE. CDR3 amino acids: CASSLMDRVAYEQYF. In DNA, the CDR3 is TGTGCCAGCAGCTTAATGGACAGGGTCGCCTACGAGCAGTACTTC.

The chain combines TRBV6-5 with TRBJ1-3; a possible D gene is TRBD1 (6 bases). CDR3 length equals 16 residues. Trimming took 4 bases from V and 0 from J, leaving 13 bases between them. Germline CDR1 MNHEY, CDR2 SVGAGI. CDR3 nucleotides: TGTGCCAGCAGTTCACAGGGATTATACTCTGGAAACACCATATATTTT. This codes for CASSSQGLYSGNTIYF.

The CDR3 DNA sequence: TGTGCCAGCAGTGAACGGGGGGGTGCGAGCTCACCCCTCCACTTT. It encodes CASSERGGASSPLHF. V gene TRBV6-1 combines with J gene TRBJ1-6; D is perhaps TRBD1 (5 bases). The CDR3 has 15 amino acids. Germline lookup yields CDR1 MNHNS and CDR2 SASEGT. Trimming removed 2 bases at V and 10 bases at J, with 15 bases between.

This chain links TRBV27 with TRBJ2-7; D gene unclear. The CDR3 sequence is 13 residues long. V lost 3 bases and J 1 base, leaving 7 bases between the germline ends. Looked up from germline, CDR1 is MNHEY and CDR2 is SMNVEV (reference sequence). The CDR3: CASSLAGSYEQYF. The CDR3 coding sequence is TGTGCCAGCAGTTTGGCAGGTTCCTACGAGCAGTACTTC.

The CDR3 DNA reads as TGTGCCAGCAGCGTAGGTCAGGGGGCTGACACCGGGGAGCTGTTTTTT. Protein product: CASSVGQGADTGELFF. The rearrangement uses TRBV9 and TRBJ2-2; 8 bases are a match to TRBD1. The CDR3 totals 16 residues. Germline-derived CDR1 and CDR2 are SGDLS and YYNGEE. V lost 0 bases, J lost 3 bases, and 4 bases stayed unmatched.

The rearrangement joins TRBV15 to TRBJ2-2, with TRBD1 as a possible D gene (6 bases). There are 15 residues in the CDR3. V lost 2 bases, J lost 4 bases, and 11 bases lay in between. Germline CDR1 is LNHNV and CDR2 is YYDKDF (reference sequence). The CDR3 here is CATSRTGSGTGELFF. DNA for the CDR3: TGTGCCACCAGCAGAACAGGGTCGGGCACCGGGGAGCTGTTTTTT.

The rearrangement links TRBV9 to TRBJ1-2; 11 bases map to TRBD1. The CDR3 is 14 amino acids. CDR1 SGDLS and CDR2 YYNGEE come from the germline V gene. V was pared by 3 bases and J by 6 bases, with 4 bases of the junction left unmatched. The CDR3 sequence is CASSARTGGDGYTF. The CDR3 nucleotides read TGTGCCAGCAGCGCCCGGACAGGGGGCGATGGCTACACCTTC.

V gene TRBV7-8 combines with J gene TRBJ2-2; D perhaps matches TRBD1 (5 bases). The V gene lost 8 bases and the J gene lost 0 bases, with 10 bases spanning the gap. This CDR3 comprises 14 residues. The germline V gene encodes CDR1 SGHVS and CDR2 FQNEAQ. The CDR3 here is CASLRTTNTGELFF. CDR3 coding DNA: TGTGCCAGCCTCCGGACAACGAACACCGGGGAGCTGTTTTTT.

The gene calls are TRBV5-1 and TRBJ1-1; possible D gene TRBD1, 6 bases. V lost 1 base to trimming and J lost 5 bases, with 15 bases between them. The CDR3 sequence is 15 residues long. Per the germline V gene, CDR1 is SGHRS and CDR2 is YFSETQ. In DNA form, the CDR3 reads TGCGCCAGCAGCTTGCTAGGGACAAGGGAAACTGAAGCTTTCTTT. This sequence encodes CASSLLGTRETEAFF.

The CDR3 sequence is CASGLPGNTIYF. As DNA, the CDR3 is TGTGCTAGTGGTTTGCCGGGAAACACCATATATTTT. The genes are TRBV12-5 and TRBJ1-3; D gene ambiguous. The germline V gene encodes CDR1 LGHNT and CDR2 FRNRAP. V lost 2 bases and J lost 4, with 3 bases in between. The length of the CDR3 is 12 residues.

This clone is a singleton in its sample. The chain recombines TRBV30 with TRBJ2-7, with TRBD2 as a possible D gene (5 bases). Between the trimmed V and J ends, which lost 0 bases and 7 bases, there was a span of 16 bases. CDR3 length: 14 residues. CDR1 and CDR2 from the germline V gene are GTSNPN and SVGIG (reference sequence). In DNA, the CDR3 is TGTGCCTGGAGTGTCGGAGGCCGGGCGATGGAGCAGTACTTC. Amino acids: CAWSVGGRAMEQYF.

J is TRBJ2-3 and V is TRBV6-2 or TRBV6-3; D is undetermined. CDR3 size: 13 residues. Per the germline V gene, CDR1 is MNHEY and CDR2 is SVGEGT. Trimming removed 2 bases at V and 4 bases at J, with 7 bases between. CDR3 sequence reads: CASSYGGADTQYF. The CDR3 DNA reads as TGTGCCAGCAGTTACGGTGGCGCAGATACGCAGTATTTT.

The V and J genes are TRBV10-1 and TRBJ2-3; D not certain. The V end lost 3 bases, the J end lost 6 bases, and 7 bases lay between the germline ends. CDR1 and CDR2 from the germline V gene are WNHNN and SYGVQD (reference sequence). The CDR3 loop spans 12 amino acids. CDR3 DNA sequence: TGCGCCAGCAGTGAAGGGCGGGATACGCAGTATTTT. Residues: CASSEGRDTQYF.